A single sample gave rise to the 24 T cell receptor beta chains below, sequenced in a study of breast tumors, draining lymph nodes, adjacent tissues. The lymph nodes were axillary draining lymph nodes from breast cancer patients. MiXCR was run by TCRdb on the multiplex PCR reads, yielding one entry per CDR3 protein. The sample holds about 100,000 distinct CDR3 sequences, around 21% seen once. The sequencing input was axillary lymph node tissue. The receptors stem from a female donor with breast cancer. Some clones in this sample may be carry-over from other donors' samples.

The table lists this clonotype with many counts. The chain couples TRBV12-3 or TRBV12-4 to TRBJ2-7; 8 bases map to TRBD2. The CDR3 covers 12 residues. Losses at the gene ends were 3 bases for V and 7 bases for J; bases not matched to a gene: 2. CDR3 DNA: TGTGCCAGCAGTTTCGGGAGGGGGGAGCAGTACTTC. Its protein product is CASSFGRGEQYF.

This clonotype came up many times. The rearrangement joins TRBV6-5 to TRBJ2-1; tentative D call: TRBD1 (5 bases). The V gene lost 5 bases and the J gene lost 9 bases, with 8 bases spanning the gap. The CDR3 is 11 amino acids. Per germline, CDR1 MNHEY and CDR2 SVGAGI. CDR3 protein: CASSQGGEQFF. CDR3 DNA: TGTGCCAGCAGTCAGGGTGGTGAGCAGTTCTTC.

In this sample, this clonotype turned up many times. The chain joins TRBV24-1 to TRBJ1-3; D unclear. The CDR3 contains 16 residues. V was trimmed by 5 bases and J by 4 bases, leaving 17 bases between them. The germline V gene has CDR1 KGHDR and CDR2 SFDVKD. The CDR3 coding sequence is TGTGCCACCAGTGCCAGCAGCGGTCGTTTCGGAAACACCATATATTTT. Encoded protein: CATSASSGRFGNTIYF.

For this clonotype: A read error may account for a junction end that differs from germline. The genes are TRBV7-8 and TRBJ2-5; D unclear. Germline V CDR1 and CDR2: SGHVS, FQNEAQ. The CDR3 runs 18 residues. The CDR3 DNA is TGTGCCAGCAGCTTAGAAATTTTTTCCCCCGTTAAAGAAGAGGCCCAGTACTTC. Its translation: CASSLEIFSPVKEEAQYF. The full variable domain, rest sourced from reference TRBV7-8 and TRBJ2-5, is GAGVSQSPRYKVAKRGQDVALRCDPISGHVSLFWYQQALGQGPEFLTYFQNEAQLDKSGLPSDRFFAERPEGSVSTLKIQRTQQEDSAVYLCASSLEIFSPVKEEAQYFGPGTRLLVL.

This clonotype was seen repeatedly, ten times or more. This sequence joins TRBV7-3 and TRBJ1-2; D possibly corresponds to TRBD1 (5 bases). This CDR3 has 13 residues. The germline V gene encodes CDR1 SGHTA and CDR2 FQGTGA. Trimming took off 5 bases at V and 3 bases at J, with 10 bases between the two ends. CDR3 nucleotide sequence: TGTGCCAGCAGCGAGAGAGGGGACTATGGCTACACCTTC. This gives the protein CASSERGDYGYTF.

This clonotype has at least ten counts. The rearrangement joins TRBV9 to TRBJ2-2, with 7 bases matching TRBD1. This CDR3 region has 15 residues. The V segment lost 4 bases and the J segment 5 bases; nucleotides outside the gene matches: 8. In germline, CDR1 is SGDLS, CDR2 YYNGEE. CDR3 region: CASSTTGALTGELFF. CDR3 coding DNA: TGTGCCAGCAGCACTACAGGGGCGCTGACCGGGGAGCTGTTTTTT.

This chain uses TRBV5-1 with TRBJ1-1, with a possible D match to TRBD1 (6 bases). This CDR3 is 15 amino acids long. CDR1 is SGHRS, CDR2 YFSETQ, per germline. Trimming stripped 6 bases from V and 2 bases from J, with 17 bases between. The CDR3 DNA is TGCGCCAGCACCGCCTTACAGGGACGTAACACTGAAGCTTTCTTT. Translation: CASTALQGRNTEAFF. The whole variable domain, remainder taken from reference TRBV5-1 and TRBJ1-1, is KAGVTQTPRYLIKTRGQQVTLSCSPISGHRSVSWYQQTPGQGLQFLFEYFSETQRNKGNFPGRFSGRQFSNSRSEMNVSTLELGDSALYLCASTALQGRNTEAFFGQGTRLTVV.

About this clonotype: A much larger clone sits a single nucleotide away, making a read error possible. The chain joins TRBV5-6 to TRBJ2-5, with D unclear. The germline gives CDR1 SGHDT, CDR2 YYEEEE. Trimming removed 0 bases from V and 1 base from J, with 13 bases in between. This CDR3 region has 16 residues. The CDR3 here is CASSLVRGPGQETQYF. In DNA, the CDR3 is TGTGCCAGCAGCTTGGTTCGAGGTCCCGGCCAAGAGACCCAGTACTTC.

This clonotype was counted at least ten times. J is TRBJ2-1 and V is TRBV7-9; perhaps D is TRBD1 or TRBD2 (7 bases each). This CDR3 spans 16 amino acids. Germline assignment: CDR1 SEHNR and CDR2 FQNEAQ (reference sequence). V was shortened by 5 bases and J by 0 bases, with 14 bases between the two germline ends. CDR3 region: CASSLGRDSSYNEQFF. CDR3 coding DNA: TGTGCCAGCAGCCTAGGGAGGGACAGCTCCTACAATGAGCAGTTCTTC.

Notes on this clonotype: This may arise from a read error, as a much more abundant clone is one base away. The rearrangement links TRBV3-1 to TRBJ2-7, with D possibly TRBD1 on 5 matching bases. Germline V gene data show CDR1 as LGHDT and CDR2 as YNNKEL (reference sequence). The CDR3 has 12 amino acids. Written as DNA, the CDR3 is TGTGCCAGCGGCCAAGATTCAGGGGAGCAGTACTTC. This gives the protein CASGQDSGEQYF.

This clonotype was seen many times. This chain links TRBV5-8 with TRBJ2-1, with D unclear. With 2 bases removed from V and 5 bases from J, the gap between germline ends came to 14 bases. CDR1 and CDR2 from the germline V gene are SGHTS and YDEGEE. The length of the CDR3 is 15 residues. Here the CDR3 reads CASSFGLTDHNEQFF. The CDR3 nucleotides read TGTGCCAGCAGCTTCGGGCTAACGGACCACAATGAGCAGTTCTTC.

This clonotype was seen a handful of times. This rearrangement joins TRBV18 to TRBJ1-4, with D possibly TRBD1 on 5 matching bases. Looked up from germline, CDR1 is KGHSH and CDR2 is LQKENI. Trimming took 3 bases from V and 8 from J, leaving 13 bases between them. CDR3 length: 14 amino acids. For the CDR3, the DNA is TGTGCCAGCTCACCGGGCGGGGGTACAGAAAAACTGTTTTTT. This codes for CASSPGGGTEKLFF.

The chain carries TRBV6-1 and TRBJ2-1; possibly TRBD2 for D (6 bases). This CDR3 has 14 amino acids. V lost 1 base and J lost 9, with 13 bases in between. Germline values: CDR1 MNHNS, CDR2 SASEGT. The CDR3 nucleotides read TGTGCCAGCAGTGAAGGGAGGGCTAGCGTTGAGCAGTTCTTC. Protein product: CASSEGRASVEQFF.

This clonotype appeared many times. The chain couples TRBV9 to TRBJ2-2, with TRBD1 matching 9 bases. Germline V gene lookup returns CDR1 SGDLS and CDR2 YYNGEE. The V and J ends lost 4 bases and 6 bases, in that order; junction bases with no gene match: 10. The CDR3 is 16 amino acids. The DNA for the CDR3 is TGTGCCAGCAGCACGACAGGGGGGATTGGGCCCGGGGAGCTGTTTTTT. As protein: CASSTTGGIGPGELFF.

This clonotype was counted between two and nine times. V gene TRBV28 combines with J gene TRBJ1-2; TRBD1 agrees at 9 bases. Germline V gene data show CDR1 as MDHEN and CDR2 as SYDVKM. The ends lost 6 bases at V and 1 base at J; junction bases unmatched: 3. This CDR3 is 14 amino acids long. Here the CDR3 DNA reads TGTGCCAGCAGACTGACAGGGGGTAACTATGGCTACACCTTC. Protein product: CASRLTGGNYGYTF.

This clonotype was picked up many times. The chain joins TRBV7-9 to TRBJ2-1; D remains unclear. The CDR3 has 11 residues. The V end lost 4 bases, the J end lost 4 bases, and 2 bases lay between the germline ends. Germline V gene sequence: CDR1 SEHNR, CDR2 FQNEAQ (reference sequence). The CDR3 region is CASSYYNEQFF. As DNA, the CDR3 is TGTGCCAGCAGCTATTACAATGAGCAGTTCTTC.

This clonotype was counted many times. The rearrangement joins TRBV4-2 to TRBJ2-5; TRBD2 is a possible D gene (6 bases). This CDR3 contains 16 residues. Trimming left V 1 base short and J 5 bases short, with 17 bases between. Germline CDR1 and CDR2: LGHNA and YNFKEQ. The CDR3 sequence is CASSQGGGVAGETQYF. The CDR3 bases are TGTGCCAGCAGCCAAGGTGGCGGGGTCGCGGGGGAGACCCAGTACTTC.

In its sample, this clonotype was seen many times. V and J are TRBV5-1 and TRBJ2-1; TRBD1 matches at 7 bases. This CDR3 comprises 16 residues. Germline CDR1 SGHRS, CDR2 YFSETQ. The V segment lost 4 bases and the J segment 0 bases; nucleotides outside the gene matches: 7. The CDR3 loop is CASSARDRSSYNEQFF. CDR3 coding DNA: TGCGCCAGCAGCGCAAGGGACAGAAGCTCCTACAATGAGCAGTTCTTC.

This clonotype showed up many times. V is TRBV11-2 and J is TRBJ2-3; 13 positions match TRBD2. Unmatched junction bases numbered 8, after V lost 4 bases and J lost 1 base. Germline V gives CDR1 SGHAT, CDR2 FQNNGV. The CDR3 totals 18 residues. The CDR3 bases are TGTGCCAGCAGCTCTGGGCCTGGACTAGCGGGGGGCACAGATACGCAGTATTTT. It is translated as CASSSGPGLAGGTDTQYF.

This clonotype was counted many times. V is TRBV19 and J is TRBJ1-2; TRBD1 is a possible D gene (5 bases). The CDR3 runs to 15 residues. Trimming removed 7 bases from V and 1 base from J, with 16 bases in between. Per germline, CDR1 LNHDA and CDR2 SQIVND (reference sequence). The CDR3 sequence is CASTTQGSYNYGYTF. The CDR3 bases are TGTGCCAGTACCACCCAGGGTTCCTATAACTATGGCTACACCTTC.

Ten or more counts support this clonotype. This chain joins TRBV5-1 and TRBJ2-7, with 8 bases identical to TRBD1. CDR1 and CDR2 (germline): SGHRS, YFSETQ. Trimming cost V 4 bases and J 6 bases; bases outside gene matches: 9. The CDR3 totals 14 residues. The CDR3, as DNA: TGCGCCAGCAGCCAACAATCGACAGGGGTCGAGCAGTACTTC. Amino acids: CASSQQSTGVEQYF.

This clonotype was detected ten times or more. J is TRBJ1-6 and V is TRBV11-2, with D perhaps matching TRBD1 (5 bases). This CDR3 contains 15 residues. The V end lost 4 bases, the J end lost 5 bases, and 12 bases lay between the germline ends. Germline CDR1 and CDR2: SGHAT and FQNNGV. The CDR3 reads CASSSSGRNNSPLHF. The DNA of the CDR3 is TGTGCCAGCAGCTCCTCGGGACGGAATAATTCACCCCTCCACTTT.

This clonotype occurred many times. The chain links TRBV9 to TRBJ2-1; D is unresolved. This CDR3 is 14 amino acids long. V lost 2 bases, J lost 0 bases, and 6 bases lay in between. CDR1 and CDR2 (germline): SGDLS, YYNGEE. The CDR3 loop is CASSVTSSYNEQFF. The CDR3 DNA reads TGTGCCAGCAGCGTCACCAGCTCCTACAATGAGCAGTTCTTC.

This clonotype was seen ten or more times. The chain is built from TRBV6-5 and TRBJ2-7, with 9 bases that match TRBD1. Trimming at V came to 4 bases and at J to 7 bases, leaving 11 bases not matched to a gene. This CDR3 spans 15 amino acids. Germline-derived CDR1 and CDR2 are MNHEY and SVGAGI. DNA for the CDR3: TGTGCCAGCAGTTCCTCCGGGACAGGGTCCTGGGAGCAGTACTTC. Residues: CASSSSGTGSWEQYF.